A selection of T cell receptor beta chains follows, all from one sample in a study of cytomegalovirus exposure and HLA in healthy donors. Sequencing was performed with immunoSEQ multiplex PCR; in TCRdb, only in-frame clones are kept and a portion is missing. The sample records some 160,000 clones, approximately 81% being singletons. Sequenced material: PBMCs. The receptors originated from a man between 45 and 60 years old in good health and CMV-seropositive. Each CDR3 is given with its conserved first and last residue. Each record gives: J gene, D gene, V gene, clone size, CDR3 protein, CDR3 DNA. D genes are given only for firm matches. Expanded clones get a size class; other rows say once, few or many, or leave the size out.

j_gene: TRBJ1-6
d_gene: NA
v_gene: TRBV6-1
abundance: few
CDR3aa: CASWRARGYNSPLHF
CDR3nt: TGTGCCAGCTGGCGAGCCCGGGGGTATAATTCACCCCTCCACTTT

j_gene: TRBJ2-3
d_gene: TRBD1
v_gene: TRBV7-7
abundance: NA
CDR3aa: CASSLGQADTQYF
CDR3nt: TGTGCTAGCAGCTTAGGACAGGCAGATACGCAGTATTTT

j_gene: TRBJ2-2
d_gene: TRBD2
v_gene: TRBV7-6
abundance: NA
CDR3aa: CASSLGPLAGVHRELFF
CDR3nt: TGTGCCAGCAGCTTAGGTCCTCTAGCGGGAGTTCACAGGGAGCTGTTTTTT

j_gene: TRBJ1-3
d_gene: NA
v_gene: TRBV4-2
abundance: NA
CDR3aa: CASSQDWADPNTIYF
CDR3nt: TGTGCCAGCAGCCAAGATTGGGCAGACCCAAACACCATATATTTT

j_gene: TRBJ2-5
d_gene: NA
v_gene: TRBV28
abundance: NA
CDR3aa: CASSLAAAGETQYF
CDR3nt: TGTGCCAGCAGTTTAGCGGCGGCGGGGGAGACCCAGTACTTC

j_gene: TRBJ1-1
d_gene: NA
v_gene: TRBV5-8
abundance: NA
CDR3aa: CASSHLDTWNTEAFF
CDR3nt: TGTGCCAGCAGCCACCTGGACACCTGGAACACTGAAGCTTTCTTT

j_gene: TRBJ1-2
d_gene: NA
v_gene: TRBV28
abundance: few
CDR3aa: CASSTTGRLLPYGYTF
CDR3nt: TGTGCCAGCAGTACTACAGGGCGCCTACTTCCCTATGGCTACACCTTC

j_gene: TRBJ2-1
d_gene: TRBD2
v_gene: TRBV9
abundance: NA
CDR3aa: CASSVSGAGGSYNEQFF
CDR3nt: TGTGCCAGCAGTGTTTCTGGAGCGGGAGGCTCCTACAATGAGCAGTTCTTC

j_gene: TRBJ2-7
d_gene: TRBD2
v_gene: TRBV28
abundance: once
CDR3aa: CASSFGTSGNFEQYF
CDR3nt: TGTGCCAGCAGTTTCGGGACTAGCGGGAACTTCGAGCAGTACTTC

j_gene: TRBJ2-7
d_gene: TRBD1
v_gene: TRBV30
abundance: few
CDR3aa: CAWSRDRAYEQYF
CDR3nt: TGTGCCTGGAGCAGGGACAGGGCCTACGAGCAGTACTTC

j_gene: TRBJ1-1
d_gene: TRBD1
v_gene: TRBV5-1
abundance: NA
CDR3aa: CASSSGQGARHTEAFF
CDR3nt: TGCGCCAGCAGCTCGGGACAGGGGGCGAGGCACACTGAAGCTTTCTTT

j_gene: TRBJ2-7
d_gene: TRBD1
v_gene: TRBV7-3
abundance: NA
CDR3aa: CASSAYGTASYEQYF
CDR3nt: TGTGCCAGCAGCGCCTACGGGACAGCCTCCTACGAGCAGTACTTC

j_gene: TRBJ2-1
d_gene: NA
v_gene: TRBV1
abundance: NA
CDR3aa: CTSRSGGLAGPYEQFF
CDR3nt: TGCACCAGCAGGTCCGGGGGACTAGCGGGACCCTATGAGCAGTTCTTC